This paragraph covers one T cell receptor beta chain sequence. The antigen remains undetermined. TCRdb re-derived calls from the 5' RACE reads in MiXCR, one entry per CDR3 protein. The table records about 300,000 distinct CDR3 sequences, approximately 8% of them present only once. The CDR3 spans 12 residues. With 2 bases removed from V and 8 bases from J, the gap between germline ends came to 9 bases. Germline V gene sequence: CDR1 SGHTA, CDR2 FQGNSA. The data originate from a study of T cells after yellow fever vaccination. In the study overall: Any fraction with a low cell number was prepared using SMART-Seq v4 Ultra Low Input.

Overall study findings and caveats: Weaker overall, the secondary response nonetheless peaked faster (day 5 versus 15). Contamination by abundant bulk-population clonotypes could be present in FACS-sorted repertoires. Post-booster repertoires again held most primary-vaccination clones (about 95% CD4, over 80% CD8).

The sequence was collected from a man between 18 and 35 years old who received the YFV17D yellow fever vaccine. This rearrangement joins TRBV7-2 to TRBJ1-1, with D perhaps TRBD1 (5 bases). The specimen was CD4+ T cells sorted from PBMCs, collected 5 days after the yellow fever booster vaccination. DNA of the CDR3: TGTGCCAGCAGCTTATGGGGCCGCGAAGCTTTCTTT. Protein sequence: CASSLWGREAFF.